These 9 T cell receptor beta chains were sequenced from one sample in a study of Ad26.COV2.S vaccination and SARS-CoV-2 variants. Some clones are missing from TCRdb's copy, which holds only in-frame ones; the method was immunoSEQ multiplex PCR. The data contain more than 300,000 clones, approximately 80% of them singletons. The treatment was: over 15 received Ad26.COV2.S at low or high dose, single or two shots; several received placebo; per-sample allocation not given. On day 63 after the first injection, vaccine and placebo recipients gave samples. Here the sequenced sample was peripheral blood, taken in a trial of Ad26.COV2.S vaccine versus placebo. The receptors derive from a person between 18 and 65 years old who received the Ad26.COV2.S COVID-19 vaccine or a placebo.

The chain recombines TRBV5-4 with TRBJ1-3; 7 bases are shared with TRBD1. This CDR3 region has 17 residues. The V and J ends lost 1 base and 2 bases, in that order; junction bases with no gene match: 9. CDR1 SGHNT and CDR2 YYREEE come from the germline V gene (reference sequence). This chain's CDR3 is CASSLLGEGAPGNTIYF. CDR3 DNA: TGTGCCAGCAGCTTGCTTGGGGAGGGGGCGCCTGGAAACACCATATATTTT.

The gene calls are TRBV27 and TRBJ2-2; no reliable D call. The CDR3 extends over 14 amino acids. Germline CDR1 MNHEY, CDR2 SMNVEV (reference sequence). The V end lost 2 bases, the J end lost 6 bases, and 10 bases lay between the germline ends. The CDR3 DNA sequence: TGTGCCAGCAGTTTAATGCCTAGAGCCGGGGAGCTGTTTTTT. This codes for CASSLMPRAGELFF.

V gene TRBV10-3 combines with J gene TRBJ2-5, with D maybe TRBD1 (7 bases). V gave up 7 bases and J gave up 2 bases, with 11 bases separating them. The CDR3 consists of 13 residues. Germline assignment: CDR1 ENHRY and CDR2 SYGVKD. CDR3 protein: CAITRGVQETQYF. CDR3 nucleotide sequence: TGTGCCATCACCAGGGGGGTTCAAGAGACCCAGTACTTC.

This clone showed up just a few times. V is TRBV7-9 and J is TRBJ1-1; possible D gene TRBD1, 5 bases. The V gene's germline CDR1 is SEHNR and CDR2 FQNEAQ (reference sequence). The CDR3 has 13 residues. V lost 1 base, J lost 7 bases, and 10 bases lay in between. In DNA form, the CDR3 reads TGTGCCAGCAGCTTAGTGGGGCCAGTTGAAGCTTTCTTT. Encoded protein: CASSLVGPVEAFF.

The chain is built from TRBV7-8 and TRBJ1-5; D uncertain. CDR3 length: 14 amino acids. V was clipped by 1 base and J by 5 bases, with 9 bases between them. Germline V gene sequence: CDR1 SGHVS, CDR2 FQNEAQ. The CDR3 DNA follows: TGTGCCAGCAGCTTAGGACCGAGGCATCAGCCCCAGCATTTT. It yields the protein CASSLGPRHQPQHF. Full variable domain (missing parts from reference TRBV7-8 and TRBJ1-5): GAGVSQSPRYKVAKRGQDVALRCDPISGHVSLFWYQQALGQGPEFLTYFQNEAQLDKSGLPSDRFFAERPEGSVSTLKIQRTQQEDSAVYLCASSLGPRHQPQHFGDGTRLSIL.

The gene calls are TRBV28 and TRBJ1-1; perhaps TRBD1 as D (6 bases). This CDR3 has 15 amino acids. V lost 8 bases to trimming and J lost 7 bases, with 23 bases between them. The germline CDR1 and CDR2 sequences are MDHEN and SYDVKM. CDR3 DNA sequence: TGTGCCAGCGCCGATCGGACAGTGGGGGGTGGTGAAGCTTTCTTT. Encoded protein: CASADRTVGGGEAFF.

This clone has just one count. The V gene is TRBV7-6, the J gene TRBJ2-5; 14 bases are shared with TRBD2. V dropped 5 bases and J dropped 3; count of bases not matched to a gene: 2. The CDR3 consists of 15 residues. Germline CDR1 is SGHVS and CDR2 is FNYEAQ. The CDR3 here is CASSMGLAGEETQYF. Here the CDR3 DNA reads TGTGCCAGCAGCATGGGACTAGCGGGGGAAGAGACCCAGTACTTC.

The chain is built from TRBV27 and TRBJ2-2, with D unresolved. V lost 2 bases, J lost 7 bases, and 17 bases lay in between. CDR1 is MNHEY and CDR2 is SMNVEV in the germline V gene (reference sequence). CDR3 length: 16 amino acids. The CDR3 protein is CASSLKGSATYGELFF. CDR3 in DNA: TGTGCCAGCAGTTTAAAGGGAAGTGCTACTTACGGGGAGCTGTTTTTT.

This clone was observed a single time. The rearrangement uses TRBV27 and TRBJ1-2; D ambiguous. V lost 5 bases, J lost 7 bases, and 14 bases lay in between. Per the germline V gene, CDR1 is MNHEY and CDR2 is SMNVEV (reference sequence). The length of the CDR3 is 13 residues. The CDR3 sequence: CASSQTQLGGYTF. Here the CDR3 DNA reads TGTGCCAGCAGTCAGACGCAGCTCGGTGGCTACACCTTC.